This passage covers 14 T cell receptor beta chains from one sample sequenced in a study of OX40 agonist ivuxolimab in advanced cancers. The method was immunoSEQ multiplex PCR; TCRdb's version includes in-frame clones alone and lacks a portion of them. The table shows tens of thousands of clones, with 85% to 90% occurring only once. Material: CD4+ or CD8+ T cells sorted from blood, obtained in a trial of the OX40 agonist ivuxolimab. These receptors all come from an adult with an advanced solid tumor such as melanoma, head and neck, liver or kidney cancer.

This chain joins TRBV11-2 and TRBJ2-7; maybe TRBD2 (6 bases). CDR3 size: 15 residues. Germline values: CDR1 SGHAT, CDR2 FQNNGV. Trimming pared 4 bases from V and 2 bases from J, leaving 15 bases between. The CDR3 DNA follows: TGTGCCAGCAGCTCGCCCGGGGGACGGACCTACGAGCAGTACTTC. Translated: CASSSPGGRTYEQYF.

This chain's CDR3 is CASRKPGNRELFF. The CDR3 nucleotides read TGTGCCAGCAGGAAGCCGGGAAACAGGGAGCTGTTTTTT. The rearrangement joins TRBV6-1 to TRBJ2-2; possibly TRBD2 for D (5 bases). Trimming took off 6 bases at V and 9 bases at J, with 14 bases between the two ends. From germline, CDR1 is MNHNS and CDR2 SASEGT. The CDR3 sequence is 13 residues long.

The V call is TRBV2, the J call TRBJ2-7, with D possibly TRBD2 on 7 matching bases. CDR1 SNHLY and CDR2 FYNNEI come from the germline V gene. The V end lost 4 bases, the J end lost 4 bases, and 17 bases lay between the germline ends. The length of the CDR3 is 15 residues. The CDR3 nucleotides are TGTGCCAGCAGTGTGGGGGCGGGGGCAACTTACGAGCAGTACTTC. Protein: CASSVGAGATYEQYF.

The chain links TRBV5-5 to TRBJ2-3; D is possibly TRBD2 (6 bases). V lost 0 bases and J 6 bases, leaving 14 bases between the germline ends. CDR3 length: 15 residues. Per the germline V gene, CDR1 is SGHKS and CDR2 is YYEKEE (reference sequence). In DNA form, the CDR3 reads TGTGCCAGCAGCTTGGCCGGGCGGGGCGGGGATACGCAGTATTTT. Its protein product is CASSLAGRGGDTQYF.

The chain couples TRBV27 to TRBJ1-2; D is perhaps TRBD1 (6 bases). V lost 0 bases, J lost 4 bases, and 6 bases lay in between. This CDR3 contains 13 residues. Germline lookup yields CDR1 MNHEY and CDR2 SMNVEV (reference sequence). CDR3 nucleotide sequence: TGTGCCAGCAGTTTATCAGGGGGCTATGGCTACACCTTC. It translates to CASSLSGGYGYTF.

J is TRBJ2-7 and V is TRBV27; the D gene is possibly TRBD2 (5 bases). Trimming removed 5 bases from V and 0 bases from J, with 14 bases in between. This CDR3 comprises 15 residues. Germline V gene data show CDR1 as MNHEY and CDR2 as SMNVEV (reference sequence). CDR3 sequence: CASSPTAGSSYEQYF. CDR3 DNA sequence: TGTGCCAGCAGTCCAACGGCGGGTTCCTCCTACGAGCAGTACTTC.

The CDR3 loop reads CASSSRLATDTQYF. The CDR3 region has the DNA TGTGCCAGCAGTTCCCGGTTGGCCACAGATACGCAGTATTTT. The chain recombines TRBV27 with TRBJ2-3; no clear D gene. V shed 4 bases and J shed 2 bases, with 10 bases lying between them. The CDR3 consists of 14 residues. The germline V gene encodes CDR1 MNHEY and CDR2 SMNVEV (reference sequence).

The chain recombines TRBV6-5 with TRBJ1-6; possibly TRBD1 for D (5 bases). Trimming took 5 bases from V and 13 from J, leaving 12 bases between them. Germline V gene data show CDR1 as MNHEY and CDR2 as SVGAGI. There are 12 residues in the CDR3. CDR3 coding DNA: TGTGCCAGCAGTAACCAAGGGGTCCCCCTCCACTTT. It specifies CASSNQGVPLHF.

CDR3 nucleotides: TGTGCCAGCAGCGAGGACGGGACAGGACTTTTCGAGCAGTACTTC. This sequence encodes CASSEDGTGLFEQYF. The rearrangement joins TRBV9 to TRBJ2-7, with 8 bases lining up with TRBD1. The CDR3 is 15 residues long. Germline CDR1 reads SGDLS; CDR2 reads YYNGEE. The V gene end was trimmed by 3 bases and the J gene end by 6 bases; junction bases not matched to a gene: 11.

This chain uses TRBV30 with TRBJ1-3, with D unresolved. The CDR3 spans 14 residues. The germline V and J ends were trimmed by 3 bases and 1 base, with 10 bases remaining between them. Germline values: CDR1 GTSNPN, CDR2 SVGIG (reference sequence). The CDR3 region is CAWRNWESGNTIYF. CDR3 nucleotides: TGTGCCTGGAGGAACTGGGAATCTGGAAACACCATATATTTT.

The chain carries TRBV9 and TRBJ1-2; 7 positions agree with TRBD1. V was clipped by 4 bases and J by 2 bases; unmatched bases: 2. The CDR3 is 13 residues long. The germline CDR1 and CDR2 sequences are SGDLS and YYNGEE. CDR3 sequence: CASSPTGNYGYTF. The CDR3 DNA reads as TGTGCCAGCAGCCCGACAGGGAACTATGGCTACACCTTC.

In this sample, this clone turned up once. The chain carries TRBV9 and TRBJ2-7, with D unresolved. The CDR3 is made up of 15 amino acids. The V and J ends lost 0 bases and 3 bases respectively, with 13 bases between them. Germline CDR1 reads SGDLS; CDR2 reads YYNGEE. CDR3 sequence (DNA): TGTGCCAGCAGCGTAGGAGATGCCACCCTCTACGAGCAGTACTTC. Its protein is CASSVGDATLYEQYF.

A single count supports this clone. This chain joins TRBV11-2 and TRBJ1-1; D is unresolved. The ends were cut back, 1 base at V and 10 bases at J, with 10 bases in the middle. There are 12 residues in the CDR3. Per germline, CDR1 SGHAT and CDR2 FQNNGV. Here the CDR3 DNA reads TGTGCCAGCAGCTTAGTTGGGGTGGGAGCTTTCTTT. It is translated as CASSLVGVGAFF.

This chain joins TRBV2 and TRBJ1-4; D gene uncertain. There are 15 residues in the CDR3. Trimming shortened V by 5 bases and J by 5 bases, and 15 bases separated the two germline ends. Germline CDR1 SNHLY, CDR2 FYNNEI. This CDR3 is CASSHPRRRNEKLFF. The CDR3 DNA reads as TGTGCCAGCAGTCACCCTCGCCGACGGAATGAAAAACTGTTTTTT.